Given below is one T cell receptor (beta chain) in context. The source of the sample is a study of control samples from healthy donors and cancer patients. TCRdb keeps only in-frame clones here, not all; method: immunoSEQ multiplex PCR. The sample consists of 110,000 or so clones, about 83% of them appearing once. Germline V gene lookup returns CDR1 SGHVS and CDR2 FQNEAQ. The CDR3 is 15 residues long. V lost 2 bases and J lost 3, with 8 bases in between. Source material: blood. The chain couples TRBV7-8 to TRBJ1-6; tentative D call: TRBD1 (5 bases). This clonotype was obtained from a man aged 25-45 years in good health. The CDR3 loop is CASSLRGIYNSPLHF. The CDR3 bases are TGTGCCAGCAGCTTAAGGGGAATCTATAATTCACCCCTCCACTTT.